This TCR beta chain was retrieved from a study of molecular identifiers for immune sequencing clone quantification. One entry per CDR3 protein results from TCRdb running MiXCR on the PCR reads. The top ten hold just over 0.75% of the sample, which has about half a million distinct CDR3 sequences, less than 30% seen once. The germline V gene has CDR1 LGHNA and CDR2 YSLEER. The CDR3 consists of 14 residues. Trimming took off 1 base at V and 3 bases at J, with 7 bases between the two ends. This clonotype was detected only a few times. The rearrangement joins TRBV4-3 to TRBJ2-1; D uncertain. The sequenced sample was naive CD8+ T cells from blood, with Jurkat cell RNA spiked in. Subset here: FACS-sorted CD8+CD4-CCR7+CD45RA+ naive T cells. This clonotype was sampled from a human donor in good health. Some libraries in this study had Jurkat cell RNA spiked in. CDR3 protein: CASSQAAYYNEQFF. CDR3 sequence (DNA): TGCGCCAGCAGCCAAGCGGCCTACTACAATGAGCAGTTCTTC.